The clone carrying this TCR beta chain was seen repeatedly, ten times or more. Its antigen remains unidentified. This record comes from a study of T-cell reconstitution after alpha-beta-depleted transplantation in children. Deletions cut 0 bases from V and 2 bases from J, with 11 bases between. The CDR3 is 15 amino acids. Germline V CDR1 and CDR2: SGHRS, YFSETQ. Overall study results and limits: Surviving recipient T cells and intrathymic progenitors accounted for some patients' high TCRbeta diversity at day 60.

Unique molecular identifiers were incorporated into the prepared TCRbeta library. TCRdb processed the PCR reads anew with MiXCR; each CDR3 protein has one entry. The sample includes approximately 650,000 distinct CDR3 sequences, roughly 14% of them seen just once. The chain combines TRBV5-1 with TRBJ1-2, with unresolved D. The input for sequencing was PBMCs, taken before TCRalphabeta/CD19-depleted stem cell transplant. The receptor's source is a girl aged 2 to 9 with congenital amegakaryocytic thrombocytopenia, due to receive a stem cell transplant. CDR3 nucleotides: TGCGCCAGCAGCTTGGAGTCTATCCGCAACTATGGCTACACCTTC. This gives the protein CASSLESIRNYGYTF.